Sequencing of this T cell receptor beta chain was carried out in a study of post-analysis software for immune sequencing data. Study results and caveats: With TRBV5-6, TRBV5-1 and TRBV20-1 included, five TRBV segments were more frequent in patients than in controls. Co-batched samples clustered tightly together by F measure.

In regard to this clonotype: Antigen: not known.

Trimming took off 4 bases at V and 2 bases at J, with 18 bases between the two ends. CDR1 and CDR2 (germline): SGHRS, YFSETQ. This CDR3 spans 16 amino acids. Unique molecular identifiers featured in each of the TCR beta cDNA libraries. Each CDR3 protein is one row after TCRdb ran MiXCR on the PCR reads. The repertoire has hundreds of thousands of distinct CDR3 sequences, around 47% of them found once; the top ten carry more than 1.5%. Sequenced: blood. The source is a girl aged 5-17 years with multiple sclerosis. The chain is built from TRBV5-1 and TRBJ2-5; no clear D. The CDR3 DNA follows: TGCGCCAGCAGCGGAACGGAAAGCAGGCCTCAAGAGACCCAGTACTTC. Amino acids: CASSGTESRPQETQYF.